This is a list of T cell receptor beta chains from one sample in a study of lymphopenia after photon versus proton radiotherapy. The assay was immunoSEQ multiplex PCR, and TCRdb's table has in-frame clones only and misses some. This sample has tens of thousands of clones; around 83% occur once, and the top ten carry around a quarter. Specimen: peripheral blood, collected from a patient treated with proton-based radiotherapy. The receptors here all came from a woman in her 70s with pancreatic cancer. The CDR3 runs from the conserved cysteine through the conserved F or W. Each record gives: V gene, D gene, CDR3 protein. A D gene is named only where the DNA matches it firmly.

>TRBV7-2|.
CASSLDPGGELFF
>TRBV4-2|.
CASSPTSAGPSSGYTF
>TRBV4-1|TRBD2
CASSQARGTSGYNEQFF
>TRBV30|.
CAWSVQGGGQPQHF
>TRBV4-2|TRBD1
CASSHGPGQATYEQYF
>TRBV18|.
CASSPPTAGDTEAFF
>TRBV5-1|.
CASSSLGQQMNTEAFF
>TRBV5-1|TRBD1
CASSPHPGTASTDTQYF
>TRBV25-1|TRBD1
CASSAGTGGYEQYF
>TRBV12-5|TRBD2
CASGLAGGLDTGELFF
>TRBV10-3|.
CAISESDSGSAEQYF
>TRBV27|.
CASSPVSGDTEAFF
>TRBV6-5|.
CASSYIISGGYTF
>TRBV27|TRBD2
CASSLSAGQYNEQFF
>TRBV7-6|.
CASSLVEETQYF
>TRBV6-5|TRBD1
CASSSPGQGGHGYTF
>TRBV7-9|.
CASSLSSNYGYTF
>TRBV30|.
CAWSSGGVRGTQYF
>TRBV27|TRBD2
CASKPLAGYNEQFF
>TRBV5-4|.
CASSLMGGANYGYTF
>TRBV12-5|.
CASGPSGTNYGYTF
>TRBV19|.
CASSGLRGPNTGELFF
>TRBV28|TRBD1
CASTGGAYYGYTF
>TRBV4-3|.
CASSQDRGYREKLFF
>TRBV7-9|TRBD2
CASTSAVAGETGELFF
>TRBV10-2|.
CASKQGPGNEQFF
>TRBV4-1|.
CASSQERGLNTDTQYF
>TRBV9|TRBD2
CASSVGNSGKEKQFF
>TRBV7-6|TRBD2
CASSLAPGLAGTYEQYF
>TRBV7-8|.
CASSTSGEQYF
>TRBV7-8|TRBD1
CASSLGTGGGGELFF
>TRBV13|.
CASSFTQGFETEAFF
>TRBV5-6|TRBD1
CASSLTGGANTGELFF
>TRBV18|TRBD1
CASSPKTGSDTQYF
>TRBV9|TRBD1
CASSRGTANTEAFF
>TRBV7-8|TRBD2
CASSLELAGKNEQFF